Below are 7 T cell receptor beta chains sequenced from a single sample in a study of shared clonotypes between healthy human individuals. The assay was immunoSEQ multiplex PCR, and TCRdb's table has in-frame clones only and misses some. The sample holds about 1 million clones, about 74% seen once. Input material: memory CD4+ T cells sorted from blood. Stated subset: CD45RA-negative fraction. The receptors derive from a man between 18 and 29 years old in good health.

V usage is TRBV6-5 and J usage is TRBJ2-1, with D maybe TRBD1 (6 bases). Germline values: CDR1 MNHEY, CDR2 SVGAGI. This CDR3 region has 15 residues. V shed 3 bases and J shed 5 bases, with 14 bases lying between them. Here the CDR3 reads CASSYSGTIDNEQFF. CDR3 bases: TGTGCCAGCAGTTATTCCGGGACAATAGACAATGAGCAGTTCTTC.

This clone was counted at least ten times. The V and J genes are TRBV5-6 and TRBJ2-1, with D perhaps TRBD2 (6 bases). The germline V and J ends were trimmed by 0 bases and 9 bases, with 22 bases remaining between them. The CDR3 loop spans 17 amino acids. Germline CDR1 is SGHDT and CDR2 is YYEEEE. Written as DNA, the CDR3 is TGTGCCAGCAGCTTGGCCGTTAAAATCCTGCTGGGGGGTGAGCAGTTCTTC. It yields the protein CASSLAVKILLGGEQFF.

As to this clone: At the DNA level, this CDR3 is encoded by other sequences in the same sample as well. The rearrangement joins TRBV30 to TRBJ1-5, with 9 bases identical to TRBD1. With V trimmed by 2 bases and J by 2 bases, 4 bases remained unmatched. The germline CDR1 and CDR2 sequences are GTSNPN and SVGIG (reference sequence). The CDR3 contains 15 residues. CDR3 amino acids: CAWSTRDRGNQPQHF. CDR3 nucleotides: TGTGCCTGGAGTACAAGGGACAGGGGCAATCAGCCCCAGCATTTT. Together with reference TRBV30 and TRBJ1-5, the CDR3 gives the full variable domain: SQTIHQWPATLVQPVGSPLSLECTVEGTSNPNLYWYRQAAGRGLQLLFYSVGIGQISSEVPQNLSASRPQDRQFILSSKKLLLSDSGFYLCAWSTRDRGNQPQHFGDGTRLSIL.

This rearrangement joins TRBV5-8 to TRBJ1-5; D uncertain. This CDR3 comprises 14 residues. The V gene lost 2 bases and the J gene lost 2 bases, with 8 bases spanning the gap. Looked up from germline, CDR1 is SGHTS and CDR2 is YDEGEE. The CDR3 DNA sequence: TGTGCCAGCAGCTTATCCCGGGGCAATCAGCCCCAGCATTTT. It encodes CASSLSRGNQPQHF. The full variable domain, completed using reference TRBV5-8 and TRBJ1-5, is EAGVTQSPTHLIKTRGQQATLRCSPISGHTSVYWYQQALGLGLQFLLWYDEGEERNRGNFPPRFSGRQFPNYSSELNVNALELEDSALYLCASSLSRGNQPQHFGDGTRLSIL.

V and J are TRBV5-6 and TRBJ2-5; 7 nucleotides line up with TRBD1. The DNA end favors TRBJ2-7, so the J call may be wrong. CDR3 length equals 13 residues. CDR1 SGHDT and CDR2 YYEEEE come from the germline V gene. The CDR3 DNA reads as TGTGCCAGCGTAGGACAGGCAGGCTACGAGCAGTACTTC. Amino acid sequence: CASVGQAGYEQYF.

The chain uses TRBV19 and TRBJ1-5, with D possibly matching TRBD1 (5 bases). The V gene's germline CDR1 is LNHDA and CDR2 SQIVND (reference sequence). Trimming pared 1 base from V and 2 bases from J, leaving 15 bases between. The CDR3 extends over 17 amino acids. The CDR3 DNA sequence: TGTGCCAGTAGTATAGTCGTGGCGGGACCGGGCAATCAGCCCCAGCATTTT. Amino acids: CASSIVVAGPGNQPQHF.

The chain recombines TRBV30 with TRBJ2-1; 11 positions agree with TRBD2. Per germline, CDR1 GTSNPN and CDR2 SVGIG (reference sequence). The CDR3 loop spans 15 amino acids. V was clipped by 3 bases and J by 4 bases; unmatched bases: 5. CDR3 sequence: CAWRAGTSGYNEQFF. CDR3 nucleotide sequence: TGTGCCTGGAGAGCGGGGACTAGCGGTTACAATGAGCAGTTCTTC. The entire variable domain, with the rest obtained from reference TRBV30 and TRBJ2-1, is as follows: SQTIHQWPATLVQPVGSPLSLECTVEGTSNPNLYWYRQAAGRGLQLLFYSVGIGQISSEVPQNLSASRPQDRQFILSSKKLLLSDSGFYLCAWRAGTSGYNEQFFGPGTRLTVL.